This T cell receptor beta chain appears in the sequencing data of a study of Graves' ophthalmopathy and Graves' hyperthyroidism. On the study more broadly: A follow-up of 18 months without ophthalmopathy meant that hyperthyroidism was stable.

As the template, RNA transcripts were used to amplify TCR beta CDR3 regions. HTBI-primed RT-PCR formed the first round, and a multiplex PCR formed the second. TCRdb re-called the multiplex PCR reads through MiXCR, storing one row per CDR3 protein. In the table there are roughly 1.1 million distinct CDR3 sequences, about two fifths of which are singletons. Only a few counts were recorded for this clonotype. Its antigen is as yet unknown. CDR1 and CDR2 from the germline V gene are LNHDA and SQIVND (reference sequence). This CDR3 has 17 residues. Between the trimmed V and J ends, which lost 7 bases and 0 bases, there was a span of 19 bases. Study-level findings and limits: At around 70% sensitivity and approximately 74% specificity, the model predicted progression of the ophthalmopathy. In blood appeared most of the expanded thyroid clonotypes whose frequency exceeded 0.001. Ophthalmopathy versus stable hyperthyroidism: 13-signature model gave about 87% sensitivity, 81.08% specificity.

The sample comprised peripheral blood or thyroid tissue (not recorded which). The chain uses TRBV19 and TRBJ1-5, with D possibly matching TRBD1 (5 bases). This receptor was obtained from an adult man with Graves' hyperthyroidism. As DNA, the CDR3 is TGTGCCAGTAATGGACAAACCGCCCACCGTAGCAATCAGCCCCAGCATTTT. Protein: CASNGQTAHRSNQPQHF.